The 10 T cell receptor beta chains below come from one sample, sequenced in a study of T cells in Graves' hyperthyroidism and ophthalmopathy. The TCR beta CDR3 regions underwent amplification using RNA transcripts as the source. Initially, a first-round RT-PCR of the TCR CDR3 employed the HTBI primer set. A single record per CDR3 protein comes from TCRdb applying MiXCR to the multiplex PCR reads. The sample shows fewer than 350,000 distinct CDR3 sequences, less than 15% of them seen only once. The sequenced sample consisted of blood. These receptors were taken from a woman in her 30s with Graves' hyperthyroidism that later progressed to Graves' ophthalmopathy.

This chain links TRBV7-6 with TRBJ2-3; 14 bases match TRBD2. V was pared by 1 base and J by 5 bases, with 11 bases of the junction left unmatched. This CDR3 spans 19 amino acids. The germline CDR1 and CDR2 sequences are SGHVS and FNYEAQ. This CDR3 reads CASSLEAGTSGSLGDTQYF. As DNA, the CDR3 is TGTGCCAGCAGCTTAGAGGCAGGGACTAGCGGGAGTTTAGGAGATACGCAGTATTTT. The variable domain in full, completed from reference TRBV7-6 and TRBJ2-3, reads GAGVSQSPRYKVTKRGQDVALRCDPISGHVSLYWYRQALGQGPEFLTYFNYEAQQDKSGLPNDRFSAERPEGSISTLTIQRTEQRDSAMYRCASSLEAGTSGSLGDTQYFGPGTRLTVL.

This clonotype was found many times. V and J are TRBV19 and TRBJ1-2; weak D call: TRBD1 (6 bases). The CDR3 is 12 residues long. The V end was cut by 3 bases, the J end by 6 bases, with 8 bases between. Germline V gene sequence: CDR1 LNHDA, CDR2 SQIVND (reference sequence). The CDR3 nucleotides are TGTGCCAGTAGTATCGGACAGAATGGCTACACCTTC. Its protein product is CASSIGQNGYTF.

This clonotype was recorded at least ten times. This sequence joins TRBV7-3 and TRBJ2-3; possibly TRBD1 for D (5 bases). V gave up 6 bases and J gave up 2 bases, with 15 bases separating them. Looked up from germline, CDR1 is SGHTA and CDR2 is FQGTGA. The CDR3 spans 15 residues. This chain's CDR3 is CASSPQGYATDTQYF. Written as DNA, the CDR3 is TGTGCCAGCAGTCCCCAGGGCTACGCCACAGATACGCAGTATTTT. Full variable domain (remainder filled in from reference TRBV7-3 and TRBJ2-3): GAGVSQTPSNKVTEKGKYVELRCDPISGHTALYWYRQSLGQGPEFLIYFQGTGAADDSGLPNDRFFAVRPEGSVSTLKIQRTERGDSAVYLCASSPQGYATDTQYFGPGTRLTVL.

The chain combines TRBV4-3 with TRBJ2-7; D not resolved. This CDR3 comprises 18 residues. The ends were cut back, 0 bases at V and 3 bases at J, with 21 bases in the middle. From germline, CDR1 is LGHNA and CDR2 YSLEER. The CDR3 loop is CASSQDKGVGVRNYEQYF. The CDR3 DNA sequence: TGCGCCAGCAGCCAAGATAAGGGCGTTGGAGTAAGGAACTACGAGCAGTACTTC.

The chain recombines TRBV20-1 with TRBJ2-1; D is uncertain. The CDR3 is made up of 15 amino acids. Trimming took off 1 base at V and 4 bases at J, with 14 bases between the two ends. Germline V gives CDR1 DFQATT, CDR2 SNEGSKA (reference sequence). CDR3 residues: CSARVLRLEYNEQFF. CDR3 nucleotides: TGCAGTGCTAGAGTATTAAGGCTAGAATACAATGAGCAGTTCTTC.

The sample holds many counts of this clonotype. V gene TRBV29-1 combines with J gene TRBJ2-5; TRBD1 is a possible D gene (6 bases). Germline V gene sequence: CDR1 SQVTM, CDR2 ANQGSEA. The CDR3 runs 14 residues. V was cut by 3 bases and J by 5 bases, with 16 bases left in between. The CDR3 loop reads CSVDVQGQGETQYF. CDR3 nucleotides: TGCAGCGTTGACGTTCAGGGGCAGGGGGAGACCCAGTACTTC.

This clonotype was recorded many times. The V and J genes are TRBV12-3 or TRBV12-4 and TRBJ2-2; D is undetermined. The CDR3 is made up of 16 amino acids. The ends were cut back, 6 bases at V and 3 bases at J, with 17 bases in the middle. CDR3 sequence (DNA): TGTGCCAGCAGCCATTTGAGCGCGGTTTACACCGGGGAGCTGTTTTTT. Protein sequence: CASSHLSAVYTGELFF.

In this sample, this clonotype turned up many times. The genes are TRBV4-2 and TRBJ1-2; D is unclear. This CDR3 comprises 12 residues. With 1 base removed from V and 13 bases from J, the gap between germline ends came to 13 bases. Germline CDR1 reads LGHNA; CDR2 reads YNFKEQ. The CDR3 loop is CASSQGRVGPTF. The CDR3 nucleotides read TGTGCCAGCAGCCAAGGTCGGGTCGGTCCCACCTTC.

The chain links TRBV9 to TRBJ2-5; 9 positions agree with TRBD2. Germline trimming cut 1 base from V and 3 bases from J; bases unmatched to any gene: 1. The V gene's germline CDR1 is SGDLS and CDR2 YYNGEE. This CDR3 has 14 amino acids. The CDR3 nucleotides are TGTGCCAGCAGCGTACTAGCGGGAAAAGAGACCCAGTACTTC. Translated: CASSVLAGKETQYF. Together with reference TRBV9 and TRBJ2-5, the CDR3 gives the full variable domain: DSGVTQTPKHLITATGQRVTLRCSPRSGDLSVYWYQQSLDQGLQFLIQYYNGEERAKGNILERFSAQQFPDLHSELNLSSLELGDSALYFCASSVLAGKETQYFGPGTRLLVL.

In its sample, this clonotype was seen a few times. The rearrangement links TRBV30 to TRBJ1-5, with D perhaps TRBD1 (5 bases). Germline CDR1 GTSNPN, CDR2 SVGIG (reference sequence). The CDR3 covers 14 residues. Trimming shortened V by 3 bases and J by 5 bases, and 14 bases separated the two germline ends. This chain's CDR3 is CAWRDRGLDQPQHF. The CDR3 DNA follows: TGTGCCTGGAGGGATCGGGGACTCGATCAGCCCCAGCATTTT. Complete variable domain (other parts from reference TRBV30 and TRBJ1-5): SQTIHQWPATLVQPVGSPLSLECTVEGTSNPNLYWYRQAAGRGLQLLFYSVGIGQISSEVPQNLSASRPQDRQFILSSKKLLLSDSGFYLCAWRDRGLDQPQHFGDGTRLSIL.